Listed here are 32 T cell receptor beta chains from one sample, sequenced in a study of type 1 regulatory T cells. Their antigens are not known. In TCRdb, the reads were re-called with MiXCR into one record per CDR3 protein. This sample yields roughly 60,000 distinct CDR3 sequences, of which 62% are seen a single time; 1.8% belongs to the top ten. Specimen: cultured non-Tr1 T cells, either the whole culture or a sorted T cell fraction (not recorded which). These TCRs come from a human donor in good health.

Notes on this clonotype: It may be a read error: a sequence one base away is much more abundant. The chain is built from TRBV7-2 and TRBJ2-2, with 11 bases that match TRBD2. The CDR3 has 15 amino acids. The germline V gene has CDR1 SGHTA and CDR2 FQGNSA. Here the CDR3 DNA reads TGTGCCAGCAGCTTGACTAGCGGGAACACCTGGGAGCTGTTTTTT. This sequence encodes CASSLTSGNTWELFF.

J is TRBJ2-1 and V is TRBV4-3; 8 bases map to TRBD2. The CDR3 runs to 17 residues. With 0 bases clipped from V and 5 bases from J, the junction kept 9 bases outside the gene matches. CDR1 LGHNA and CDR2 YSLEER come from the germline V gene. CDR3 in amino acids: CASSQDPGTSLHNEQFF. For the CDR3, the DNA is TGCGCCAGCAGCCAAGATCCCGGGACTAGTCTCCACAATGAGCAGTTCTTC.

In its sample, this clonotype was seen a few times. This chain uses TRBV28 with TRBJ2-7; the D is unclear. There are 13 residues in the CDR3. Germline CDR1 reads MDHEN; CDR2 reads SYDVKM. Trimming left V 7 bases short and J 2 bases short, with 12 bases between. CDR3 protein: CASIKAKTYEQYF. DNA for the CDR3: TGTGCCAGCATTAAAGCGAAAACCTACGAGCAGTACTTC.

This clonotype appeared a few times. The chain is built from TRBV7-8 and TRBJ2-5; D gene unclear. V was pared by 2 bases and J by 7 bases, with 14 bases between. The CDR3 is made up of 14 amino acids. Germline CDR1 SGHVS, CDR2 FQNEAQ. CDR3 residues: CASSLITELGTQYF. CDR3 nucleotide sequence: TGTGCCAGCAGCTTAATCACCGAACTGGGGACCCAGTACTTC.

This chain joins TRBV5-4 and TRBJ2-3; 9 bases agree with TRBD2. Germline values: CDR1 SGHNT, CDR2 YYREEE (reference sequence). The V segment lost 1 base and the J segment 0 bases; nucleotides outside the gene matches: 6. The CDR3 contains 17 residues. CDR3 sequence reads: CASSLRLAGPSTDTQYF. DNA of the CDR3: TGTGCCAGCAGCTTGCGTCTAGCGGGACCTAGCACAGATACGCAGTATTTT.

The gene calls are TRBV7-2 and TRBJ2-2; D unclear. The V gene's germline CDR1 is SGHTA and CDR2 FQGNSA. The CDR3 contains 16 residues. The V end was cut by 5 bases, the J end by 9 bases, with 22 bases between. CDR3 DNA sequence: TGTGCCAGCAGCCCTAGTCCGGCCCCAGGTCCTTGGGAGCTGTTTTTT. Its protein product is CASSPSPAPGPWELFF.

The chain's CDR3 is CASSDLGHNSGRRLEQYF. The CDR3 DNA is TGTGCCAGCAGTGACTTAGGACACAATAGCGGGAGGCGTCTCGAGCAGTACTTC. The chain employs TRBV2 and TRBJ2-7; the match to TRBD2 covers 10 bases. V lost 3 bases to trimming and J lost 6 bases; unmatched junction nucleotides: 17. Germline V gene lookup returns CDR1 SNHLY and CDR2 FYNNEI. This CDR3 region has 18 residues.

By share of the sample, this clonotype is medium-sized. CDR3 DNA sequence: TGTGCCAGCAGCTTCGAGCGGGGGCAGCAGTTCTTC. It encodes CASSFERGQQFF. The chain links TRBV7-2 to TRBJ2-1; 8 positions agree with TRBD2. The CDR3 runs 12 residues. CDR1 SGHTA and CDR2 FQGNSA come from the germline V gene. V gave up 3 bases and J gave up 11 bases; unmatched junction bases: 3.

The rearrangement uses TRBV13 and TRBJ2-7; D unclear. Germline V lookup: CDR1 PRHDT, CDR2 FYEKMQ (reference sequence). Trimming removed 5 bases at V and 0 bases at J, with 11 bases between. CDR3 length: 14 amino acids. CDR3 in DNA: TGTGCCAGCAGCCGAGATCCGAGCTCCTACGAGCAGTACTTC. Translation: CASSRDPSSYEQYF.

In DNA, the CDR3 is TGCAGTGCTCACTCCGGGGATCAGCCCCAGCATTTT. Amino acids: CSAHSGDQPQHF. This chain connects TRBV20-1 to TRBJ1-5; D not resolved. Germline CDR1 DFQATT, CDR2 SNEGSKA (reference sequence). The ends were cut back, 5 bases at V and 5 bases at J, with 10 bases in the middle. This CDR3 is 12 amino acids long.

This chain uses TRBV5-1 with TRBJ2-3; D possibly corresponds to TRBD1 (6 bases). V was cut by 2 bases and J by 2 bases, with 15 bases left in between. Germline V gene lookup returns CDR1 SGHRS and CDR2 YFSETQ. The CDR3 extends over 16 amino acids. The CDR3 reads CASSFLRTATTDTQYF. DNA of the CDR3: TGCGCCAGCAGCTTCCTACGGACAGCAACCACAGATACGCAGTATTTT.

The J gene is TRBJ2-1, the V gene TRBV7-9; D possibly corresponds to TRBD2 (5 bases). V was trimmed by 5 bases and J by 0 bases, leaving 11 bases between them. CDR3 length: 15 residues. Germline V gene data show CDR1 as SEHNR and CDR2 as FQNEAQ (reference sequence). The CDR3 reads CASSPRAGSYNEQFF. CDR3 in DNA: TGTGCCAGCAGCCCTCGGGCGGGCTCCTACAATGAGCAGTTCTTC.

The chain employs TRBV6-6 and TRBJ2-3, with 14 bases that match TRBD2. Germline V gene lookup returns CDR1 MNHNY and CDR2 SVGAGI (reference sequence). The CDR3 length is 15 residues. With 6 bases clipped from V and 4 bases from J, the junction kept 3 bases outside the gene matches. The CDR3 nucleotides are TGTGCCAGCAGGGGGACTAGCGGGAGCCCAGATACGCAGTATTTT. Its translation: CASRGTSGSPDTQYF.

The genes are TRBV12-3 or TRBV12-4 and TRBJ2-2; 9 bases line up with TRBD1. After removal of 6 bases from V and 4 bases from J, the junction contained 3 bases not matched to a gene. The length of the CDR3 is 14 residues. Here the CDR3 DNA reads TGTGCCAGCAGCAGACAGGGGGTCACCGGGGAGCTGTTTTTT. It yields the protein CASSRQGVTGELFF.

This clonotype has just a few counts. This chain uses TRBV4-3 with TRBJ2-7; 7 positions agree with TRBD2. V shed 0 bases, J shed 1 base, and the junction held 6 bases outside the gene matches. Germline CDR1 and CDR2: LGHNA and YSLEER. The CDR3 has 16 amino acids. Written as DNA, the CDR3 is TGCGCCAGCAGCCAAGATGTACTAGCGACGTCCTACGAGCAGTACTTC. Protein product: CASSQDVLATSYEQYF.

This chain connects TRBV2 to TRBJ1-1, with D hard to call. Germline-derived CDR1 and CDR2 are SNHLY and FYNNEI. This CDR3 region has 11 residues. V lost 5 bases and J lost 5, with 6 bases in between. CDR3 sequence: CASSTRTEAFF. The CDR3 DNA follows: TGTGCCAGCAGTACGAGGACTGAAGCTTTCTTT.

The chain carries TRBV6-1 and TRBJ2-5; D is undetermined. Germline V gene data show CDR1 as MNHNS and CDR2 as SASEGT. V was cut by 8 bases and J by 0 bases, with 7 bases left in between. The CDR3 spans 12 residues. CDR3 loop: CASSAYQETQYF. The CDR3 coding sequence is TGTGCCAGCTCAGCGTACCAAGAGACCCAGTACTTC.

The V gene is TRBV13, the J gene TRBJ2-1; D is undetermined. V was pared by 1 base and J by 5 bases, with 9 bases between. The CDR3 contains 14 residues. Germline V gives CDR1 PRHDT, CDR2 FYEKMQ (reference sequence). CDR3 amino acids: CASSLVQNDNEQFF. The CDR3 bases are TGTGCCAGCAGCTTAGTTCAGAACGACAATGAGCAGTTCTTC.

The rearrangement joins TRBV2 to TRBJ2-1; 8 bases match TRBD1. Unmatched junction bases numbered 3, after V lost 6 bases and J lost 8 bases. The germline CDR1 and CDR2 sequences are SNHLY and FYNNEI. The CDR3 runs to 12 residues. DNA for the CDR3: TGTGCCAGCAGGCGGACAGGGTATGAGCAGTTCTTC. Encoded protein: CASRRTGYEQFF.

This sequence joins TRBV14 and TRBJ1-2, with D tentatively TRBD1 (5 bases). From germline, CDR1 is SGHDN and CDR2 FVKESK. This CDR3 is built from 17 residues. V was cut by 1 base and J by 10 bases, with 25 bases left in between. The CDR3 loop is CASSQGGTLLALADYTF. CDR3 DNA sequence: TGTGCCAGCAGCCAAGGGGGGACGTTGTTGGCGCTGGCGGACTACACCTTC. The full variable domain, rest sourced from reference TRBV14 and TRBJ1-2, is EAGVTQFPSHSVIEKGQTVTLRCDPISGHDNLYWYRRVMGKEIKFLLHFVKESKQDESGMPNNRFLAERTGGTYSTLKVQPAELEDSGVYFCASSQGGTLLALADYTFGSGTRLTVV.

This clonotype was seen more than once but under ten times. This chain uses TRBV10-3 with TRBJ2-5; no clear D. Trimming removed 11 bases at V and 5 bases at J, with 15 bases between. The CDR3 is 12 amino acids. Germline V gene data show CDR1 as ENHRY and CDR2 as SYGVKD. Here the CDR3 reads CASRSDTETQYF. Written as DNA, the CDR3 is TGTGCCTCCAGATCAGACACGGAGACCCAGTACTTC.

The gene calls are TRBV5-6 and TRBJ2-7, with D perhaps given as TRBD1 or TRBD2 (5 bases each). The CDR3 runs 15 residues. Per germline, CDR1 SGHDT and CDR2 YYEEEE. V lost 4 bases, J lost 0 bases, and 14 bases lay in between. In DNA, the CDR3 is TGTGCCAGCAGCCGGGGACCGCTTAGCTCCTACGAGCAGTACTTC. This sequence encodes CASSRGPLSSYEQYF.

J is TRBJ2-7 and V is TRBV5-4, with a tentative D call TRBD2 (6 bases). Trimming removed 3 bases from V and 3 bases from J, with 10 bases in between. The germline V gene encodes CDR1 SGHNT and CDR2 YYREEE (reference sequence). CDR3 length: 13 amino acids. CDR3 coding DNA: TGTGCCAGCAGCTCGGGACTGGGCTACGAGCAGTACTTC. It is translated as CASSSGLGYEQYF.

The chain recombines TRBV5-1 with TRBJ2-7; 7 bases are a match to TRBD1. V trimming: 2 bases; J trimming: 3 bases; junction bases outside the gene matches: 5. Germline values: CDR1 SGHRS, CDR2 YFSETQ. This CDR3 has 14 amino acids. The CDR3 DNA reads TGCGCCAGCAGCTTACAGGGGAATCTCTACGAGCAGTACTTC. Protein sequence: CASSLQGNLYEQYF.

The chain combines TRBV7-6 with TRBJ2-7; D is perhaps TRBD1 (6 bases). This CDR3 is built from 16 residues. Germline V lookup: CDR1 SGHVS, CDR2 FNYEAQ. Trimming removed 1 base at V and 4 bases at J, with 17 bases between. This CDR3 is CASSLGARAGVYEQYF. The CDR3 bases are TGTGCCAGCAGCTTAGGAGCCCGGGCAGGGGTATACGAGCAGTACTTC.

This clonotype has only a few counts. The V gene is TRBV19, the J gene TRBJ2-2; the D gene is possibly TRBD2 (5 bases). V was trimmed by 5 bases and J by 1 base, leaving 8 bases between them. The length of the CDR3 is 14 residues. The germline V gene has CDR1 LNHDA and CDR2 SQIVND (reference sequence). CDR3 sequence (DNA): TGTGCCAGTAGTGTTGGAGGGAACACCGGGGAGCTGTTTTTT. This gives the protein CASSVGGNTGELFF.

The chain couples TRBV24-1 to TRBJ2-7; no clear D. Trimming stripped 4 bases from V and 7 bases from J, with 13 bases between. The length of the CDR3 is 13 residues. Germline V gene sequence: CDR1 KGHDR, CDR2 SFDVKD. The CDR3 sequence: CATSDGRLAEQYF. The DNA of the CDR3 is TGTGCCACCAGTGACGGCCGACTGGCAGAGCAGTACTTC.

This chain joins TRBV7-2 and TRBJ2-7; D gene ambiguous. There are 14 residues in the CDR3. The germline CDR1 and CDR2 sequences are SGHTA and FQGNSA. V lost 1 base and J lost 3, with 10 bases in between. The CDR3 sequence: CASSLDQTLYEQYF. CDR3 DNA sequence: TGTGCCAGCAGCTTAGACCAGACCCTCTACGAGCAGTACTTC. Full variable domain (missing parts from reference TRBV7-2 and TRBJ2-7): GAGVSQSPSNKVTEKGKDVELRCDPISGHTALYWYRQSLGQGLEFLIYFQGNSAPDKSGLPSDRFSAERTGGSVSTLTIQRTQQEDSAVYLCASSLDQTLYEQYFGPGTRLTVT.

This clonotype was counted only a few times. V gene TRBV6-6 combines with J gene TRBJ2-1; D may be TRBD1 (5 bases). V was cut by 4 bases and J by 7 bases, with 11 bases left in between. Germline V gene sequence: CDR1 MNHNY, CDR2 SVGAGI (reference sequence). This CDR3 contains 13 residues. The CDR3 spells CASSSGLGNEQFF. DNA for the CDR3: TGTGCCAGCAGTTCAGGGTTGGGGAATGAGCAGTTCTTC.

The chain is built from TRBV20-1 and TRBJ2-1; no definite D call. CDR3 length: 17 amino acids. V was trimmed by 6 bases and J by 0 bases, leaving 21 bases between them. Looked up from germline, CDR1 is DFQATT and CDR2 is SNEGSKA (reference sequence). CDR3 protein: CSADRVVGALSYNEQFF. CDR3 DNA: TGCAGTGCCGATCGAGTGGTTGGCGCCCTCTCCTACAATGAGCAGTTCTTC.

V gene TRBV5-8 combines with J gene TRBJ1-4; possible D gene TRBD1, 6 bases. CDR3 length: 16 amino acids. Trimming removed 1 base at V and 3 bases at J, with 13 bases between. Germline V gene sequence: CDR1 SGHTS, CDR2 YDEGEE. The CDR3 reads CASSLKGGAANEKLFF. The CDR3 nucleotides are TGTGCCAGCAGCTTGAAGGGGGGCGCGGCTAATGAAAAACTGTTTTTT.

The DNA of the CDR3 is TGTGCCAGCAGCTTACGTGTGTCCTCCTACGAGCAGTACTTC. It yields the protein CASSLRVSSYEQYF. The rearrangement joins TRBV7-2 to TRBJ2-7; D not resolved. Trimming cost V 2 bases and J 0 bases, with 8 bases left between them. Looked up from germline, CDR1 is SGHTA and CDR2 is FQGNSA. This CDR3 is 14 amino acids long.